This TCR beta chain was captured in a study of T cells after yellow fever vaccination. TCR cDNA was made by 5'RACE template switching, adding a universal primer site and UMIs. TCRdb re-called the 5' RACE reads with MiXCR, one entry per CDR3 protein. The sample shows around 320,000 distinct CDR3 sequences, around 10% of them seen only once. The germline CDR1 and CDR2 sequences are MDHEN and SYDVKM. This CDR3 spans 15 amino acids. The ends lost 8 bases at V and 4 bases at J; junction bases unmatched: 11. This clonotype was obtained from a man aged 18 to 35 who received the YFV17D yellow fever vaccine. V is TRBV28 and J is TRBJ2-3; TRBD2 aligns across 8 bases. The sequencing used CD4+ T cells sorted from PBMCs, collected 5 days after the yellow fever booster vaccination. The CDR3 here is CASPPASGGPDTQYF. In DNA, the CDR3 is TGTGCCAGCCCCCCCGCCAGCGGGGGACCAGATACGCAGTATTTT.